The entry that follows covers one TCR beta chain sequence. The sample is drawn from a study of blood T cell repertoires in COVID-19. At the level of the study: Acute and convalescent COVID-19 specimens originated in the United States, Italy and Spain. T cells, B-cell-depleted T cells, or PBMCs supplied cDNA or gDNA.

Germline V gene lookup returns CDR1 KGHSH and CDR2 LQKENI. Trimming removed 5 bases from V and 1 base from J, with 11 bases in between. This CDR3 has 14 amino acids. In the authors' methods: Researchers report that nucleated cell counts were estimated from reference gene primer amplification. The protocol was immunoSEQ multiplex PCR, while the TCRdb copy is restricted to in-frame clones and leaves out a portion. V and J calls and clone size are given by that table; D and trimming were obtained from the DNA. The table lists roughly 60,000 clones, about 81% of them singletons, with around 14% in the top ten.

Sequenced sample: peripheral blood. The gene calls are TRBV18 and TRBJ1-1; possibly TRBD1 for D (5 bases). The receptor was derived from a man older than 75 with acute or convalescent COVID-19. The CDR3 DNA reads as TGTGCCAGCTCAGAAATGACAGAGAACACTGAAGCTTTCTTT. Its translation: CASSEMTENTEAFF.